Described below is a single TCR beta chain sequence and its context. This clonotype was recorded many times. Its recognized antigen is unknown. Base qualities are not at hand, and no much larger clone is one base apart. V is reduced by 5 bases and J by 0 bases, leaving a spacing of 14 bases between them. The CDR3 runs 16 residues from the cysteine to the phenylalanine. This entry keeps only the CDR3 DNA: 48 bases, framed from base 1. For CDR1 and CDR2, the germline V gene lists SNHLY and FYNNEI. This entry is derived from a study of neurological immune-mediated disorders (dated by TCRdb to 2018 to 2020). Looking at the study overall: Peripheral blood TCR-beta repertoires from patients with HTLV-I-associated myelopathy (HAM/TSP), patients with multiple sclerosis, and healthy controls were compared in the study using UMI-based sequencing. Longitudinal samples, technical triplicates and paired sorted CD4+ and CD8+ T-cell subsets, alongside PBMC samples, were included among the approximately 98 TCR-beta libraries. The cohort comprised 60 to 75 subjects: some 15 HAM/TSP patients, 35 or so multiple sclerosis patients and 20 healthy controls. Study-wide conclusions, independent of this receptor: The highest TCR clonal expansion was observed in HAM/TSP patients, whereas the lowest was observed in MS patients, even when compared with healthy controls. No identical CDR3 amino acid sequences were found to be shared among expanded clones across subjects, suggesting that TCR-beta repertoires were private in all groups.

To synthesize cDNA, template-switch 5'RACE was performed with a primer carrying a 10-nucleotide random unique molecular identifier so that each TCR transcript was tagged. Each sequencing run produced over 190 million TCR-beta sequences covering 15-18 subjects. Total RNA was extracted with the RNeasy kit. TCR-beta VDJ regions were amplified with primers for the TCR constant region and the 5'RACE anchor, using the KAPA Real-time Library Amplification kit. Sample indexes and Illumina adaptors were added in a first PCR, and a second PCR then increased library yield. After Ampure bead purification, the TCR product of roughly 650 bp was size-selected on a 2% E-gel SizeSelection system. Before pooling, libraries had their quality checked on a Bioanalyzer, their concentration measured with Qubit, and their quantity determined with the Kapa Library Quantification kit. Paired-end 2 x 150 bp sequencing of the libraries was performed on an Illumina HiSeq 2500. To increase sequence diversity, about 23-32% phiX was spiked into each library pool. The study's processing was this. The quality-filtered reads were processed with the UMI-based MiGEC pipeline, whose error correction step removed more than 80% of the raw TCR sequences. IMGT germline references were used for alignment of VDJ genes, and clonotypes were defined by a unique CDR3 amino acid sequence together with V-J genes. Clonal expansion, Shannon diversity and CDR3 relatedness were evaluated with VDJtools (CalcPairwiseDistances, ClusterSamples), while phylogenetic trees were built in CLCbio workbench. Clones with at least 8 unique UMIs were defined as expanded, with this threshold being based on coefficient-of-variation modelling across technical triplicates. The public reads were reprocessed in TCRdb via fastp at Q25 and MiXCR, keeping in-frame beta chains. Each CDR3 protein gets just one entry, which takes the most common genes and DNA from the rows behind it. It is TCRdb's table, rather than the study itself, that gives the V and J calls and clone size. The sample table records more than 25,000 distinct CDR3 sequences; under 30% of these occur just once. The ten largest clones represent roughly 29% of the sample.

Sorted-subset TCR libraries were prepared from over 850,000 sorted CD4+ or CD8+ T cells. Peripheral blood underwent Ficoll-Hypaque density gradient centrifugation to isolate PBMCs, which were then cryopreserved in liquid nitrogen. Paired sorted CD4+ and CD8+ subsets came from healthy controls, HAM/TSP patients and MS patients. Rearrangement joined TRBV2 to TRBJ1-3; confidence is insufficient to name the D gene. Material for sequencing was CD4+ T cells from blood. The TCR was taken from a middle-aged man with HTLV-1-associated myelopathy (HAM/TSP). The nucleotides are TGTGCCAGCAGTAGAAGAACAAGGAGCTCTGGAAACACCATATATTTT. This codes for CASSRRTRSSGNTIYF.